Below, one TCR beta chain is given with its context. Antigen: not known. CDR1 and CDR2 from the germline V gene are SGHTA and FQGNSA. This CDR3 spans 14 amino acids. V was trimmed by 3 bases and J by 6 bases, leaving 14 bases between them. The sample belongs to a study of OX40 agonist ivuxolimab in advanced cancers. Turning to the study itself: An agonistic human IgG2 monoclonal antibody against OX40 (CD134) was given. Patients receiving dose escalation had hepatocellular carcinoma, melanoma, renal cell or head and neck cancer. Partial responses occurred in Three dose-escalation patients, one with hepatocellular carcinoma and two with cutaneous melanoma.

The protocol was immunoSEQ multiplex PCR, while the TCRdb copy is restricted to in-frame clones and leaves out a portion. The sample records 77,000 or so clones, 92% being singletons. Notes on the study in general: Relative to CD4+ cells, CD8+ T cells on average had more expanded clones.

The gene calls are TRBV7-2 and TRBJ1-1; D call uncertain. The receptor comes from an adult with an advanced solid tumor such as melanoma, head and neck, liver or kidney cancer. The material was CD4+ or CD8+ T cells sorted from blood, obtained in a trial of the OX40 agonist ivuxolimab. CDR3: CASSFTPLVAEAFF. The CDR3 nucleotides read TGTGCCAGCAGCTTTACCCCCTTGGTGGCTGAAGCTTTCTTT.